This T cell receptor beta chain comes out of a study of identical twins. At least ten counts were recorded for this clonotype. Its antigen remains unknown. Whole-study results and caveats: Partial confounding of zero-insertion analyses by invariant MAIT and iNKT cells was possible. In drawing conclusions, the study used cross-sectional statistical analysis and did not follow the same donors.

Trimming took 5 bases from V and 8 from J; bases not matched to a gene: 4. Per germline, CDR1 SGHTA and CDR2 FQGNSA. There are 12 residues in the CDR3. Template switching introduced a universal primer site, and the cDNA bore unique molecular identifiers. One entry per CDR3 protein results from TCRdb running MiXCR on the 5' RACE reads. Of about 240,000 distinct CDR3 sequences in the sample, about 13% were seen once. In addition, the sample was reused for a study of yellow fever vaccine responses in identical twins. That source notes: Twin vaccine T cell responses reportedly seemed partly convergent, partly personalized.

The source is a woman between 18 and 29 years old in good health. The chain recombines TRBV7-2 with TRBJ2-3; the match to TRBD1 covers 7 bases. The sequenced material came from memory (CD45RO+) T cells sorted from blood. The CDR3 DNA reads as TGTGCCAGCAGCCCCCCAGGGGGTACGCAGTATTTT. This codes for CASSPPGGTQYF. The full variable domain, in which reference TRBV7-2 and TRBJ2-3 provide the parts outside the CDR3, is GAGVSQSPSNKVTEKGKDVELRCDPISGHTALYWYRQSLGQGLEFLIYFQGNSAPDKSGLPSDRFSAERTGGSVSTLTIQRTQQEDSAVYLCASSPPGGTQYFGPGTRLTVL.